This TCR beta chain was profiled in a study of shared clonotypes between healthy human individuals. J gave up 0 bases and V 9 bases, and 4 bases lay outside the gene matches. This CDR3 is 13 amino acids long. Germline loops: CDR1 SNHLY, CDR2 FYNNEI. Nashville, Tennessee was home to all donors, each a Caucasian adult. This table comes from immunoSEQ multiplex PCR, and its TCRdb copy is limited to in-frame clones, with some not included. The sample lists about 2.4 million clones; under 95% were seen once. Sequenced: naive CD4+ T cells from PBMCs. Subset defined: CD45RA+ positively selected. V gene TRBV2 combines with J gene TRBJ2-7; 8 bases fit TRBD2. The receptor comes from a man aged 18 to 30 in good health. Some clones in this sample may be carry-over from other donors' samples. The CDR3 DNA reads TGTGCCAGGCGGCTAGCGGGCTCCTACGAGCAGTACTTC. It yields the protein CARRLAGSYEQYF. Complete variable domain (other parts from reference TRBV2 and TRBJ2-7): EPEVTQTPSHQVTQMGQEVILRCVPISNHLYFYWYRQILGQKVEFLVSFYNNEISEKSEIFDDQFSVERPDGSNFTLKIRSTKLEDSAMYFCARRLAGSYEQYFGPGTRLTVT.